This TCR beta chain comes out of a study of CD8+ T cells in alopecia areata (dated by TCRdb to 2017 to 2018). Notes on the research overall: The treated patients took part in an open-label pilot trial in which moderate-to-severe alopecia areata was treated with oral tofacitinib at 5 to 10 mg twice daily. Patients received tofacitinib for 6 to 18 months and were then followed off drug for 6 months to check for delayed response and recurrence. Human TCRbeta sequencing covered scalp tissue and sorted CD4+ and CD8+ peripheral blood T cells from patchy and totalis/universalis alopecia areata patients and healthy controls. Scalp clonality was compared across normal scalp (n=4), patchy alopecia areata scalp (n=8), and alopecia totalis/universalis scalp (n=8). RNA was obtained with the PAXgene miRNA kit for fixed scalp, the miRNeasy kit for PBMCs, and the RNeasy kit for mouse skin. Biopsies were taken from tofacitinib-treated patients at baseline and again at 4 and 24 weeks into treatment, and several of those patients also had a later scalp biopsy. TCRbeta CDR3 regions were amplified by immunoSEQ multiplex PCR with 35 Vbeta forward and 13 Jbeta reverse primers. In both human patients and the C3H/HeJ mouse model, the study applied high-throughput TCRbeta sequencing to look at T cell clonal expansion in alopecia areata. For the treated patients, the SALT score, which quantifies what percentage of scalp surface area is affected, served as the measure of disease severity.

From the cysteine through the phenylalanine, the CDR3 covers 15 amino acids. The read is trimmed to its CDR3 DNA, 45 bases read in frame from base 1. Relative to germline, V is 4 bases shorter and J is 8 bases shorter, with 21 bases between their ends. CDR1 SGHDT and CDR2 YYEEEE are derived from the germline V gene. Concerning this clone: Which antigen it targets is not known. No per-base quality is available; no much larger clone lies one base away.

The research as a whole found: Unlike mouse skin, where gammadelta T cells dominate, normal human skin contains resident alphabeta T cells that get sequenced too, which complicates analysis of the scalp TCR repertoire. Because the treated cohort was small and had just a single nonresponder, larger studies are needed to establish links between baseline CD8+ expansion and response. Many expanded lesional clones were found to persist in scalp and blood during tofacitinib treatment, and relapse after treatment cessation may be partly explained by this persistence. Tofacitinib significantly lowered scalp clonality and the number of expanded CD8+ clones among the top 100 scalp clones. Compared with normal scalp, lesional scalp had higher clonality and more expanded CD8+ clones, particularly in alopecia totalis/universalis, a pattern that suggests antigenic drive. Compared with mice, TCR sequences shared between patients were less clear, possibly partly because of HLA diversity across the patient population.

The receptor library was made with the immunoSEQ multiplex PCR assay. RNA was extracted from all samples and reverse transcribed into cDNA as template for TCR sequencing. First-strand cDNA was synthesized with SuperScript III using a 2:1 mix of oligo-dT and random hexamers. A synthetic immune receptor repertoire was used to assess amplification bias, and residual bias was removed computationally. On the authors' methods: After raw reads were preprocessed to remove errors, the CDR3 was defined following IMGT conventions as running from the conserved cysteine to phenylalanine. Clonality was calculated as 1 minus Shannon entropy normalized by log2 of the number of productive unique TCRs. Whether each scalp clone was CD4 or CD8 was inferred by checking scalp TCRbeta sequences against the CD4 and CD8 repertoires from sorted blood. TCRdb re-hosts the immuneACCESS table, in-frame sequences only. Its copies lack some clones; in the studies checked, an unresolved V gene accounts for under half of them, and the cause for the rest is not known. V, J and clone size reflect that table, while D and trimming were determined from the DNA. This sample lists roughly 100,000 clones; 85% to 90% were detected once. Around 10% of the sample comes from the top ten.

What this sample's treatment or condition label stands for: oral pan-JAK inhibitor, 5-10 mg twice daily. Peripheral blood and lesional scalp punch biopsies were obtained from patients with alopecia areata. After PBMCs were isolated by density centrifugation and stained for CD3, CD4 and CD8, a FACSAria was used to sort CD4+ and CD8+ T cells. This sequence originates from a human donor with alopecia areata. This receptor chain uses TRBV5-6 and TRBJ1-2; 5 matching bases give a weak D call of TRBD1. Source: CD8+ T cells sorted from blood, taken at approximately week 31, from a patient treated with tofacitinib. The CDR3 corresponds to CASSPMIGTTSGYTF. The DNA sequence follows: TGTGCCAGCAGCCCGATGATTGGGACTACCTCGGGCTACACCTTC. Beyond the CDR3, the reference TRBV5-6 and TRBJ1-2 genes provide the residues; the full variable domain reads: DAGVTQSPTHLIKTRGQQVTLRCSPKSGHDTVSWYQQALGQGPQFIFQYYEEEERQRGNFPDRFSGHQFPNYSSELNVNALLLGDSALYLCASSPMIGTTSGYTFGSGTRLTVV.